This T cell receptor beta chain was recorded in a study of cytomegalovirus exposure and HLA in healthy donors. A remark on this clone: Its antigen is currently unknown.

Primers: 60 Vbeta forward and 13 Jbeta reverse. The table came from immunoSEQ multiplex PCR; TCRdb's copy has only in-frame clones and leaves some out. This table has around 62,000 clones, roughly 80% appearing once. Whole-study findings and limits: Most TCR beta V segments were productive about 87% or about 30% of the time in an earlier analysis. Within a later analysis, the majority of CMV-associated TCR beta chains appeared HLA-restricted.

The receptor was derived from a woman in her twenties or thirties in good health and CMV-seronegative. Material: PBMCs.

This chain's CDR3 is CASRASYGYTF. CDR3 sequence (DNA): TGTGCCAGCAGGGCTTCCTATGGCTACACCTTC. The rearrangement joins TRBV28 to TRBJ1-2, with D hard to call. This CDR3 spans 11 amino acids. Germline CDR1 and CDR2: MDHEN and SYDVKM. V lost 6 bases and J lost 4, with 6 bases in between.